This entry lists 2 T cell receptor beta chains sequenced from one sample in a study of cytomegalovirus exposure and HLA in healthy donors. Libraries were prepared by immunoSEQ multiplex PCR; TCRdb keeps only in-frame clonotypes and omits some of them. The sample yields more than 120,000 clones, approximately 90% seen once. Sequences were obtained from PBMCs. These receptors were taken from a man aged 18 to 29 in good health and CMV-seropositive.

J is TRBJ1-1 and V is TRBV7-9; D is undetermined. Trimming pared 1 base from V and 4 bases from J, leaving 10 bases between. The CDR3 consists of 14 residues. Germline V gene sequence: CDR1 SEHNR, CDR2 FQNEAQ (reference sequence). This chain's CDR3 is CASSLGGSSTEAFF. The DNA for the CDR3 is TGTGCCAGCAGCTTAGGAGGGAGTAGCACTGAAGCTTTCTTT.

The chain carries TRBV18 and TRBJ2-5, with D possibly TRBD1 on 5 matching bases. Trimming removed 7 bases at V and 4 bases at J, with 13 bases between. This CDR3 is built from 13 residues. Germline lookup yields CDR1 KGHSH and CDR2 LQKENI. The CDR3 region is CASLLGQGETQYF. The CDR3 region has the DNA TGTGCCAGCTTACTGGGCCAGGGAGAGACCCAGTACTTC.